This record concerns one T cell receptor (beta chain) sequence. Relative to the germline gene, one junction end is altered; a read error may explain this. The data were obtained in a study of T-cell reconstitution after alpha-beta-depleted transplantation in children. The CDR3 has 15 residues. Per the germline V gene, CDR1 is SEHNR and CDR2 is FQNEAQ (reference sequence). Researchers prepared the TCRbeta library using unique molecular identifiers, the study reports. MiXCR, run by TCRdb on the PCR reads, gives a single entry per CDR3 protein. Of around 700,000 distinct CDR3 sequences in the sample, approximately 14% were seen once.

The sequencing here drew on PBMCs, taken before TCRalphabeta/CD19-depleted stem cell transplant. The chain carries TRBV7-9 and TRBJ2-5; a possible D gene is TRBD1 (6 bases). The sequence was collected from a girl under 10 years old with congenital amegakaryocytic thrombocytopenia, due to receive a stem cell transplant. The CDR3 loop is CVSSLANRAQETQYF. CDR3 DNA: TGTGTCAGCAGCTTAGCGAACAGGGCTCAAGAGACCCAGTACTTC.